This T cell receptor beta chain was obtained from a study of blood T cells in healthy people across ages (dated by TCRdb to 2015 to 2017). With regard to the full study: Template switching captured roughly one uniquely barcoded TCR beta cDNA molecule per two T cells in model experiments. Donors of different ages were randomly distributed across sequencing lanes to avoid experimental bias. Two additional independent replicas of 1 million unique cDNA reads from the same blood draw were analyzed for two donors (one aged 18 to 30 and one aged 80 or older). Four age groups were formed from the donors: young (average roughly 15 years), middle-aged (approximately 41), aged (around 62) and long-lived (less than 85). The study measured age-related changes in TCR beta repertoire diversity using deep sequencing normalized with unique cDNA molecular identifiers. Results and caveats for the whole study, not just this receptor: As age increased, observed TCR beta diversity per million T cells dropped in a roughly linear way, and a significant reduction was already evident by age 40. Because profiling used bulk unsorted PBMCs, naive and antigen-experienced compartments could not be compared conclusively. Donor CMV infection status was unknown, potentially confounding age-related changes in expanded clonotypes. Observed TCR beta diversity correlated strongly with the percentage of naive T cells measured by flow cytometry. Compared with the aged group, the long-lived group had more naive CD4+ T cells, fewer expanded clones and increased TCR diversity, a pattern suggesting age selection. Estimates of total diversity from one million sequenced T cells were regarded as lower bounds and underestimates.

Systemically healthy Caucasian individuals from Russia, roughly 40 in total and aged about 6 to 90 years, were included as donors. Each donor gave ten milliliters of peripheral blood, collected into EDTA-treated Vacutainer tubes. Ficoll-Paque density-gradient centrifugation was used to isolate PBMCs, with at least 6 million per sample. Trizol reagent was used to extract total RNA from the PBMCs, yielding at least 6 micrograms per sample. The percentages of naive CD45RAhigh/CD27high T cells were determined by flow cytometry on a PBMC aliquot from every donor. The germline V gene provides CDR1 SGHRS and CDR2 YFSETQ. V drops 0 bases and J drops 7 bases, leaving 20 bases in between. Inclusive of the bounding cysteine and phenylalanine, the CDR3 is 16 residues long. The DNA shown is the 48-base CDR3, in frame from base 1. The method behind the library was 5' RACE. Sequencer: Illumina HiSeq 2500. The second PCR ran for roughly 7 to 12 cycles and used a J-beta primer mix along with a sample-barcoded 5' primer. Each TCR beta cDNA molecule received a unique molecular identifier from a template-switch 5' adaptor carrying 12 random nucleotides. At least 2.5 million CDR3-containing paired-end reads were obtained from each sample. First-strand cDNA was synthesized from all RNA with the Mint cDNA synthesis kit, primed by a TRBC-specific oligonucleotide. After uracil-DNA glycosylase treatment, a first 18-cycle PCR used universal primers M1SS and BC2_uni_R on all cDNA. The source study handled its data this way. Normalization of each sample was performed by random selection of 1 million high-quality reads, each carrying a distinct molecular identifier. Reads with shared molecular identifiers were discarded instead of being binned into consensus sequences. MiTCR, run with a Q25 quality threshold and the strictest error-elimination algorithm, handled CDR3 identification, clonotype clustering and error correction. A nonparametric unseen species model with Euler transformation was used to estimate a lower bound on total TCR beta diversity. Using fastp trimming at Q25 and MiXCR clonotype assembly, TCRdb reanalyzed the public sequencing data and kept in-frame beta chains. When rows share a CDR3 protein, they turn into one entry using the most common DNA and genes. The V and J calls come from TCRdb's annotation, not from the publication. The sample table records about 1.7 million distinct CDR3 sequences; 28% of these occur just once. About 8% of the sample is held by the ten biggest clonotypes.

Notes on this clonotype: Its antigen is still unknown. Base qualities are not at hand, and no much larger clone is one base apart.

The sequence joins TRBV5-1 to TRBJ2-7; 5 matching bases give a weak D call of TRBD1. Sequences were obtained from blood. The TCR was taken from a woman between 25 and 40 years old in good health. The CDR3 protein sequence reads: CASSLEGGGAFREQYF. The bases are TGCGCCAGCAGCTTGGAGGGCGGTGGGGCGTTTAGAGAGCAGTACTTC.